This TCR beta chain was identified during a study of blood T cells in healthy people across ages. Germline loops: CDR1 SGHRS, CDR2 YFSETQ. The CDR3 extends over 17 amino acids. The V gene lost 1 base and the J gene lost 1 base, with 17 bases spanning the gap. A second PCR of 7 to 11 cycles used a sample-barcoded 5' primer and a J-beta primer mix. MiXCR, run by TCRdb on the 5' RACE reads, gives a single entry per CDR3 protein. The sample includes some 1,500,000 distinct CDR3 sequences, roughly two fifths seen only once; the top ten take less than 5%. Only a few counts were recorded for this clonotype. Material: blood. The sequence was obtained from a woman between 18 and 29 years old in good health. The chain links TRBV5-1 to TRBJ1-1; D may be TRBD1 (6 bases). In DNA form, the CDR3 reads TGCGCCAGCAGCTTGACAGGGAGGGGGTGGACGAACACTGAAGCTTTCTTT. This encodes CASSLTGRGWTNTEAFF.